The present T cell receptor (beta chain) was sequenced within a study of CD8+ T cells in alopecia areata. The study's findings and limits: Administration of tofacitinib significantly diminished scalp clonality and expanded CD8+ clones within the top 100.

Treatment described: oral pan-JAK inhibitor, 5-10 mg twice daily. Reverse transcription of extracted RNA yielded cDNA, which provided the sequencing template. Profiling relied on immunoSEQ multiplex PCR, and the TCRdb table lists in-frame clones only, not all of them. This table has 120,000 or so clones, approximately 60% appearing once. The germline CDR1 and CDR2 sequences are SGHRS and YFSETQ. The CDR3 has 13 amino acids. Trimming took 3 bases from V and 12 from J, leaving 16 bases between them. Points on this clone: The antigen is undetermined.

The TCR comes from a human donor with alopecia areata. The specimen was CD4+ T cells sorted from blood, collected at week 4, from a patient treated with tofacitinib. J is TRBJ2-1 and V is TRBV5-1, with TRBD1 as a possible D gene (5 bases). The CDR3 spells CASSSDGTTGQFF. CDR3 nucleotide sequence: TGCGCCAGCAGCTCGGACGGAACTACAGGGCAGTTCTTC.